The 28 T cell receptor beta chains reported below all come from one sample, sequenced in a study of T cell repertoires in cytomegalovirus infection. MiXCR, run by TCRdb on the reads, gives a single entry per CDR3 protein. The sample holds hundreds of thousands of distinct CDR3 sequences, under 20% seen once. Material for sequencing was PBMCs. The source of these receptors is a human donor in good health (CMV status not recorded). Some clones in this sample may be carry-over from other donors' samples.

This clonotype was counted at least ten times. The V and J genes are TRBV7-9 and TRBJ2-7, with D possibly TRBD1 on 6 matching bases. Looked up from germline, CDR1 is SEHNR and CDR2 is FQNEAQ (reference sequence). The CDR3 covers 15 residues. Deletions cut 4 bases from V and 4 bases from J, with 17 bases between. The CDR3 loop reads CASSSAVGQLYEQYF. DNA for the CDR3: TGTGCCAGCAGCTCGGCCGTAGGACAGCTGTACGAGCAGTACTTC.

V and J are TRBV12-3 or TRBV12-4 and TRBJ2-7, with 7 bases lining up with TRBD1. The CDR3 runs 13 residues. V was pared by 6 bases and J by 5 bases, with 7 bases of the junction left unmatched. CDR3 bases: TGTGCCAGCAGGGGGGCAGGGGGACACGAGCAGTACTTC. It yields the protein CASRGAGGHEQYF.

This clonotype has just a few counts. The V and J genes are TRBV27 and TRBJ1-5; no clear D gene. The CDR3 has 14 amino acids. Germline CDR1 reads MNHEY; CDR2 reads SMNVEV (reference sequence). Trimming took off 1 base at V and 5 bases at J, with 9 bases between the two ends. As DNA, the CDR3 is TGTGCCAGCAGTTTATGGGCGGATTATCAGCCCCAGCATTTT. Protein sequence: CASSLWADYQPQHF.

With respect to this clonotype: A read error may explain this, as a much larger clone is one base away. This sequence joins TRBV5-1 and TRBJ2-1, with 10 bases lining up with TRBD2. Trimming cost V 8 bases and J 6 bases; bases outside gene matches: 11. This CDR3 spans 15 amino acids. Germline V gene lookup returns CDR1 SGHRS and CDR2 YFSETQ. For the CDR3, the DNA is TGCGCCAGTCGCCAACCGCGACTAGCGGGCAATGAGCAGTTCTTC. Its translation: CASRQPRLAGNEQFF. The entire variable domain, with the rest obtained from reference TRBV5-1 and TRBJ2-1, is as follows: KAGVTQTPRYLIKTRGQQVTLSCSPISGHRSVSWYQQTPGQGLQFLFEYFSETQRNKGNFPGRFSGRQFSNSRSEMNVSTLELGDSALYLCASRQPRLAGNEQFFGPGTRLTVL.

This clonotype was detected ten times or more. CDR3 in amino acids: CASSSGTAQPQHF. Here the CDR3 DNA reads TGTGCCAGCAGCTCAGGAACAGCTCAGCCCCAGCATTTT. The V gene is TRBV7-3, the J gene TRBJ1-5; D is unclear. The CDR3 covers 13 residues. CDR1 SGHTA and CDR2 FQGTGA come from the germline V gene. V gave up 4 bases and J gave up 6 bases, with 10 bases separating them. The whole variable domain, filled in from reference TRBV7-3 and TRBJ1-5, reads GAGVSQTPSNKVTEKGKYVELRCDPISGHTALYWYRQSLGQGPEFLIYFQGTGAADDSGLPNDRFFAVRPEGSVSTLKIQRTERGDSAVYLCASSSGTAQPQHFGDGTRLSIL.

The table lists this clonotype with many counts. The J gene is TRBJ2-7, the V gene TRBV6-1, with D maybe TRBD1 (5 bases). The germline V and J ends were trimmed by 6 bases and 5 bases, with 14 bases remaining between them. Germline V CDR1 and CDR2: MNHNS, SASEGT. This CDR3 is 13 amino acids long. The CDR3 nucleotides read TGTGCCAGCAGCGAACAAAGGGGCGACGAGCAGTACTTC. As protein: CASSEQRGDEQYF.

This clonotype showed up just a few times. The J gene is TRBJ2-7, the V gene TRBV28; 7 bases agree with TRBD2. The germline V gene has CDR1 MDHEN and CDR2 SYDVKM. The CDR3 totals 16 residues. J lost 7 bases, V lost 4 bases, and 16 bases had no gene match. CDR3 region: CASSSTNWRGIREQYF. The CDR3, as DNA: TGTGCCAGCAGTTCCACTAATTGGCGGGGGATTCGGGAGCAGTACTTC.

The V gene is TRBV15, the J gene TRBJ2-2, with TRBD2 identical over 8 bases. J gave up 0 bases and V 2 bases, and 2 bases lay outside the gene matches. This CDR3 spans 16 amino acids. Germline CDR1 reads LNHNV; CDR2 reads YYDKDF (reference sequence). This chain's CDR3 is CATSRHSGTNTGELFF. As DNA, the CDR3 is TGTGCCACCAGCAGACATAGCGGGACGAACACCGGGGAGCTGTTTTTT. Variable domain in full (rest from reference TRBV15 and TRBJ2-2): DAMVIQNPRYQVTQFGKPVTLSCSQTLNHNVMYWYQQKSSQAPKLLFHYYDKDFNNEADTPDNFQSRRPNTSFCFLDIRSPGLGDTAMYLCATSRHSGTNTGELFFGEGSRLTVL.

Ten or more counts support this clonotype. This chain connects TRBV7-2 to TRBJ2-3; D possibly uses TRBD1 or TRBD2 (7 bases each). This CDR3 has 15 amino acids. V shed 2 bases and J shed 6 bases, with 15 bases lying between them. Germline-derived CDR1 and CDR2 are SGHTA and FQGNSA. The DNA of the CDR3 is TGTGCCAGCAGCTTACAGGGGGGGGGCATGGATACGCAGTATTTT. This sequence encodes CASSLQGGGMDTQYF.

This clonotype was seen repeatedly, ten times or more. The gene calls are TRBV7-2 and TRBJ2-2; maybe TRBD1 (5 bases). Trimming removed 3 bases from V and 0 bases from J, with 8 bases in between. The germline gives CDR1 SGHTA, CDR2 FQGNSA. This CDR3 region has 15 residues. The CDR3 loop is CASSFSRANTGELFF. In nucleotides, the CDR3 is TGTGCCAGCAGCTTTTCCAGGGCGAACACCGGGGAGCTGTTTTTT.

The chain recombines TRBV19 with TRBJ1-5, with D uncertain. Germline loops: CDR1 LNHDA, CDR2 SQIVND (reference sequence). The CDR3 consists of 13 residues. V lost 8 bases, J lost 3 bases, and 11 bases lay in between. The CDR3 here is CASGRWDNQPQHF. CDR3 coding DNA: TGTGCCAGTGGACGATGGGACAATCAGCCCCAGCATTTT.

This clonotype has a count of ten or more. V usage is TRBV6-1 and J usage is TRBJ1-2; 10 bases map to TRBD1. Germline V gene sequence: CDR1 MNHNS, CDR2 SASEGT. V shed 7 bases and J 5 bases; nucleotides not matched to a gene: 7. There are 14 residues in the CDR3. The CDR3 DNA reads as TGTGCCAGCAAGAGACAGGGGGCTTGGTATGGCTACACCTTC. This encodes CASKRQGAWYGYTF.

In its sample, this clonotype was seen many times. The chain couples TRBV7-8 to TRBJ1-5; the D gene is possibly TRBD1 (6 bases). Germline-derived CDR1 and CDR2 are SGHVS and FQNEAQ. V was pared by 8 bases and J by 6 bases, with 14 bases between. The CDR3 contains 13 residues. Here the CDR3 reads CASSGGFSQPQHF. CDR3 nucleotides: TGTGCCAGCTCCGGGGGCTTTAGTCAGCCCCAGCATTTT.

This clonotype was seen ten or more times. The V gene is TRBV6-2 or TRBV6-3, the J gene TRBJ2-7; 7 bases are shared with TRBD1. This CDR3 comprises 16 residues. The V and J ends lost 6 bases and 2 bases, in that order; junction bases with no gene match: 13. Germline CDR1 MNHEY, CDR2 SVGEGT. In nucleotides, the CDR3 is TGTGCCAGCAGACCCTTTTTGGGACAGATAACCTACGAGCAGTACTTC. This gives the protein CASRPFLGQITYEQYF.

The table lists this clonotype with many counts. V usage is TRBV12-3 or TRBV12-4 and J usage is TRBJ1-5; D ambiguous. The CDR3 is made up of 14 amino acids. V was clipped by 6 bases and J by 2 bases, with 11 bases between them. The CDR3 coding sequence is TGTGCCAGCAGCCGGGCCGGTGGCAATCAGCCCCAGCATTTT. Protein sequence: CASSRAGGNQPQHF.

The J gene is TRBJ1-2, the V gene TRBV7-2; 9 positions agree with TRBD1. After removal of 5 bases from V and 2 bases from J, the junction contained 9 bases not matched to a gene. The CDR3 contains 16 residues. Germline V gene sequence: CDR1 SGHTA, CDR2 FQGNSA. CDR3 DNA sequence: TGTGCCAGCAGCATATTCGGACAGGGGAGGAACTATGGCTACACCTTC. This sequence encodes CASSIFGQGRNYGYTF.

This clonotype was counted at least ten times. The genes are TRBV7-9 and TRBJ1-2, with a tentative D call TRBD1 (5 bases). Germline V CDR1 and CDR2: SEHNR, FQNEAQ (reference sequence). CDR3 length: 16 residues. V was cut by 5 bases and J by 0 bases, with 16 bases left in between. The CDR3 sequence is CASSPGSGLANYGYTF. The CDR3 DNA follows: TGTGCCAGCAGCCCGGGATCGGGACTCGCTAACTATGGCTACACCTTC.

This clonotype has a count of ten or more. The rearrangement uses TRBV7-3 and TRBJ2-5; 10 nucleotides line up with TRBD2. The CDR3 sequence is 19 residues long. V trimming: 1 base; J trimming: 1 base; junction bases outside the gene matches: 12. Per germline, CDR1 SGHTA and CDR2 FQGTGA. DNA for the CDR3: TGTGCCAGCAGCTTAAACCCGTGGGTAGCGGGGGGTAGCCAAGAGACCCAGTACTTC. It specifies CASSLNPWVAGGSQETQYF.

This clonotype has a count of ten or more. The J gene is TRBJ2-2, the V gene TRBV11-2, with TRBD1 identical over 10 bases. Germline CDR1 and CDR2: SGHAT and FQNNGV. The V and J ends lost 5 bases and 4 bases, in that order; junction bases with no gene match: 4. This CDR3 region has 15 residues. The CDR3 DNA reads TGTGCCAGCAGCGGACAGGGGGTCGCCACCGGGGAGCTGTTTTTT. Translation gives CASSGQGVATGELFF. The whole variable domain, filled in from reference TRBV11-2 and TRBJ2-2, reads EAGVAQSPRYKIIEKRQSVAFWCNPISGHATLYWYQQILGQGPKLLIQFQNNGVVDDSQLPKDRFSAERLKGVDSTLKIQPAKLEDSAVYLCASSGQGVATGELFFGEGSRLTVL.

There are many counts of this clonotype. The chain links TRBV7-2 to TRBJ1-3; no definite D call. CDR3 length: 13 amino acids. V was shortened by 2 bases and J by 3 bases, with 5 bases between the two germline ends. In germline, CDR1 is SGHTA, CDR2 FQGNSA. CDR3 in amino acids: CASSLTSGNTIYF. Written as DNA, the CDR3 is TGTGCCAGCAGCTTAACAAGTGGAAACACCATATATTTT.

V and J are TRBV25-1 and TRBJ1-1; the D is unclear. The germline V and J ends were trimmed by 7 bases and 2 bases, with 5 bases remaining between them. The CDR3 spans 11 residues. Per germline, CDR1 MGHDK and CDR2 SYGVNS. The chain's CDR3 is CASIQNTEAFF. The CDR3 DNA is TGTGCCAGCATCCAAAACACTGAAGCTTTCTTT.

This clonotype has just a few counts. The gene calls are TRBV4-2 and TRBJ2-7, with D tentatively TRBD1 (6 bases). CDR3 length: 15 residues. Trimming shortened V by 0 bases and J by 2 bases, and 11 bases separated the two germline ends. Germline V gene lookup returns CDR1 LGHNA and CDR2 YNFKEQ. The CDR3 nucleotides read TGTGCCAGCAGCCAAGAACAGGACAGTCCCTACGAGCAGTACTTC. Its protein product is CASSQEQDSPYEQYF.

This clonotype was recorded a few times. The chain couples TRBV19 to TRBJ1-5, with D possibly TRBD1 on 5 matching bases. This CDR3 is built from 13 residues. Germline CDR1 LNHDA, CDR2 SQIVND (reference sequence). V gave up 4 bases and J gave up 9 bases, with 13 bases separating them. The CDR3 here is CASSKGPDLPQHF. CDR3 sequence (DNA): TGTGCCAGTAGTAAGGGGCCGGATCTGCCCCAGCATTTT.

The chain links TRBV5-1 to TRBJ2-3, with 7 bases that match TRBD2. The CDR3 has 14 amino acids. Per germline, CDR1 SGHRS and CDR2 YFSETQ. The ends lost 7 bases at V and 2 bases at J; junction bases unmatched: 7. CDR3 protein: CASQLAKHTDTQYF. The CDR3 DNA follows: TGCGCCAGCCAACTAGCGAAACACACAGATACGCAGTATTTT.

This clonotype has just a few counts. V gene TRBV29-1 combines with J gene TRBJ2-3; D is perhaps TRBD1 (6 bases). This CDR3 comprises 12 residues. Germline V CDR1 and CDR2: SQVTM, ANQGSEA. V was trimmed by 4 bases and J by 6 bases, leaving 11 bases between them. As DNA, the CDR3 is TGCAGCGTTGGAGATCAGGGGGATACGCAGTATTTT. This translates into CSVGDQGDTQYF.

This clonotype has only one observation. This chain links TRBV24-1 with TRBJ2-3; the D is unclear. V gave up 7 bases and J gave up 0 bases, with 10 bases separating them. The CDR3 runs 14 residues. Germline lookup yields CDR1 KGHDR and CDR2 SFDVKD. The CDR3 reads CATRAGTSTDTQYF. For the CDR3, the DNA is TGTGCCACCAGGGCAGGAACTAGCACAGATACGCAGTATTTT.

This clonotype has more than one count but fewer than ten. This chain links TRBV2 with TRBJ2-5; TRBD2 matches 8 bases. Germline CDR1 SNHLY, CDR2 FYNNEI. The CDR3 extends over 14 amino acids. Trimming at V came to 6 bases and at J to 4 bases, leaving 7 bases not matched to a gene. CDR3 residues: CASSLLAGTETQYF. The CDR3 nucleotides are TGTGCCAGCAGCTTATTAGCGGGGACAGAGACCCAGTACTTC.

This clonotype has just a few counts. The CDR3 loop is CASSALGTSGGIDTQYF. The CDR3 coding sequence is TGTGCCAGCAGCGCCCTCGGGACTAGCGGGGGTATAGATACGCAGTATTTT. The genes are TRBV2 and TRBJ2-3, with 14 bases aligning to TRBD2. V lost 6 bases, J lost 5 bases, and 10 bases stayed unmatched. Germline V lookup: CDR1 SNHLY, CDR2 FYNNEI. The CDR3 totals 17 residues.